This TCR beta chain was found in a study of T cells in Graves' hyperthyroidism and ophthalmopathy. Study-level results: In blood, most of the thyroid clonotypes expanded above 0.001 were also present.

The study included ophthalmopathy patients with Clinical Activity Score at least 3, NOSPECS grade at least 4 and duration under 3 months. Researchers barred patients who had uncontrolled infection, other autoimmune disease, pregnancy or lactation. Diagnoses used clinical symptoms, serum thyroxine and TRAb, thyroid ultrasound and orbital computed tomography. The trim removed 1 base at V and 4 bases at J, leaving 13 bases unmatched. The length of the CDR3 is 17 residues. CDR1 DFQATT and CDR2 SNEGSKA come from the germline V gene (reference sequence). To note about this clonotype: Its target is unknown.

TCR beta CDR3 regions were amplified from RNA transcripts. First-round RT-PCR with HTBI primers amplified the TCR CDR3 region. TCRdb re-analysed the multiplex PCR reads in MiXCR, keeping a single row per CDR3 protein. Here the sample spans 490,000 or so distinct CDR3 sequences, about 15% being singletons. Sequenced input: blood. The sequence was collected from a woman aged 25 to 39 with Graves' ophthalmopathy. V gene TRBV20-1 combines with J gene TRBJ2-1, with TRBD1 matching 7 bases. CDR3 sequence reads: CSARGEFWDREYNEQFF. The CDR3 nucleotides read TGCAGTGCTAGAGGGGAGTTTTGGGACAGAGAATACAATGAGCAGTTCTTC.